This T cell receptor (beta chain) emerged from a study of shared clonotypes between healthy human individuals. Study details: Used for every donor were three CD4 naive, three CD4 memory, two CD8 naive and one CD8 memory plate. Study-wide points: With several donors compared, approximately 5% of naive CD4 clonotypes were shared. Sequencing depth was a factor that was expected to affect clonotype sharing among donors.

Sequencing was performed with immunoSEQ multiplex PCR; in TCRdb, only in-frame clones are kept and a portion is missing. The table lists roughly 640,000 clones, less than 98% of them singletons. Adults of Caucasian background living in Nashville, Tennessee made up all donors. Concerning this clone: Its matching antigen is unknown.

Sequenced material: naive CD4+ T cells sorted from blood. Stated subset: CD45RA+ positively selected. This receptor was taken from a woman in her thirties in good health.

The CDR3 region is CASCPQIATNEKLFF. CDR3 bases: TGTGCCAGCTGTCCTCAGATTGCAACTAATGAAAAACTGTTTTTT. V is TRBV6-6 and J is TRBJ1-4; D ambiguous. Deletions cut 8 bases from V and 0 bases from J, with 13 bases between. In germline, CDR1 is MNHNY, CDR2 SVGAGI (reference sequence). This CDR3 has 15 residues.